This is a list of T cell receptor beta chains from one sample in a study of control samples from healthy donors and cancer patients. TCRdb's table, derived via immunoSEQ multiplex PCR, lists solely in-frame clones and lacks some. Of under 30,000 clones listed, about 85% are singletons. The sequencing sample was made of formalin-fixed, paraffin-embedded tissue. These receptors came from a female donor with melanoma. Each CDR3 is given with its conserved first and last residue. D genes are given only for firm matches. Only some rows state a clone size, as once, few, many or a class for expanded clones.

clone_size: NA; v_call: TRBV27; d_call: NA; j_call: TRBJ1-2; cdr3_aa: CASSLRPRPDYGYTF; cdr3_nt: TGTGCCAGCAGTTTAAGGCCCCGCCCCGACTATGGCTACACCTTC
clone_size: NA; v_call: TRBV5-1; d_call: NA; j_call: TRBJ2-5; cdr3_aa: CASSLGGTETQYF; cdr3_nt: TGCGCCAGCAGCTTAGGGGGTACAGAGACCCAGTACTTC
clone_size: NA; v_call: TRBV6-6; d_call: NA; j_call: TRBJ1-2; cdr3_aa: CASLGSSYGYTF; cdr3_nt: TGTGCCAGCCTAGGCTCCAGCTATGGCTACACCTTC
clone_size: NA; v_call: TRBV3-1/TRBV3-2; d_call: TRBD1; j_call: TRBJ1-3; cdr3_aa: CASSLGQAGGNTIYF; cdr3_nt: TGTGCCAGCAGCCTCGGACAGGCCGGAGGAAACACCATATATTTT
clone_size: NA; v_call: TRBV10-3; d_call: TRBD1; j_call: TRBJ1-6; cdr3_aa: CAISPDRSNSPLHF; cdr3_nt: TGTGCCATCAGTCCGGACAGGTCGAATTCACCCCTCCACTTT
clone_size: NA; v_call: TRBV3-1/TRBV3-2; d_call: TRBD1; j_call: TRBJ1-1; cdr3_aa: CASSQVDRGLEAFF; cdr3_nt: TGTGCTAGCAGCCAGGTGGACAGGGGGCTTGAAGCTTTCTTT
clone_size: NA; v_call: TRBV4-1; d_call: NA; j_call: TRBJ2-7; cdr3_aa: CASSQFLGFYEQYF; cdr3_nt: TGCGCCAGCAGCCAGTTCCTAGGATTCTACGAGCAGTACTTC
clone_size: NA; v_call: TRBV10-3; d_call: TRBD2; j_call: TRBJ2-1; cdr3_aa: CATTSSGTDNEQFF; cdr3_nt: TGTGCCACCACATCTAGCGGGACCGACAATGAGCAGTTCTTC
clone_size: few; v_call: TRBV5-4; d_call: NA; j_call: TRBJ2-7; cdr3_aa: CASSSDSLNSYEQYF; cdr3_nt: TGTGCCAGCAGCTCCGACAGTCTAAACTCCTACGAGCAGTACTTC
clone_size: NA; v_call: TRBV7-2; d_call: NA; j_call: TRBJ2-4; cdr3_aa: CASSMDRNIQYF; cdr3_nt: TGTGCCAGCAGCATGGACAGAAACATTCAGTACTTC
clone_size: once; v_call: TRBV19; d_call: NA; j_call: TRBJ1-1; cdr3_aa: CASRGEGDFAEAFF; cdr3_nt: TGTGCCAGTAGGGGCGAAGGGGATTTTGCTGAAGCTTTCTTT
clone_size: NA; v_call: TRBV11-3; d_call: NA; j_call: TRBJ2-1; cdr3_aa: CASSLDSSYNEQFF; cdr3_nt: TGTGCCAGCAGCTTAGACAGCTCCTACAATGAGCAGTTCTTC
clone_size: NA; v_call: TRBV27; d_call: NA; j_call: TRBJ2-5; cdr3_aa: CASSLPHREDRQETQYF; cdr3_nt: TGTGCCAGCAGTTTACCGCACAGGGAGGACAGACAAGAGACCCAGTACTTC
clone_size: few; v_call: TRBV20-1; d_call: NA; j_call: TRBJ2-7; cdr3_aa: CSARDLYEQYF; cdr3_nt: TGCAGTGCTAGAGACCTCTACGAGCAGTACTTC
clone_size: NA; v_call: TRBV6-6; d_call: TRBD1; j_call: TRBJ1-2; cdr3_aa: CASSYLQGNGYTF; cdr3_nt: TGTGCCAGCAGTTACCTACAGGGGAATGGCTACACCTTC
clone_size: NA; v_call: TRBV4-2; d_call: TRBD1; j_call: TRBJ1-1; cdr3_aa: CASSQETGGEAFF; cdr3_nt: TGTGCCAGCAGCCAAGAGACAGGGGGCGAAGCTTTCTTT
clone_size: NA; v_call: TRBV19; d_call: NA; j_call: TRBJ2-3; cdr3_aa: CASSVIGMTDTQYF; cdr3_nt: TGTGCCAGTAGTGTGATTGGTATGACAGATACGCAGTATTTT
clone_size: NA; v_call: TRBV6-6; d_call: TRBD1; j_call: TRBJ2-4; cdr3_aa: CASTGDRELENIQYF; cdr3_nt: TGTGCCAGCACTGGGGACAGGGAGCTCGAAAACATTCAGTACTTC
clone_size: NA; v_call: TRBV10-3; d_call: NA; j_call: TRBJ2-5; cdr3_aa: CAIGGGWGDRRYF; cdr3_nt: TGTGCCATTGGTGGGGGATGGGGGGACCGCCGATACTTC
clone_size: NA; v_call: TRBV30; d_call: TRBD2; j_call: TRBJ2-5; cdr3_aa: CAWSRERGEYF; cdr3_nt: TGTGCCTGGAGTCGCGAGCGGGGGGAGTACTTC
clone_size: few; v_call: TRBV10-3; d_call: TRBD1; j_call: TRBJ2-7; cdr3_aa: CATQEGTGGTWYF; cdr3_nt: TGTGCCACCCAAGAGGGGACAGGGGGTACGTGGTACTTC
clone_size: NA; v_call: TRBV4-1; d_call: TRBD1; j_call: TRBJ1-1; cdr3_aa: CASSQEVDRGEAFF; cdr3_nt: TGCGCCAGCAGCCAAGAGGTAGACAGGGGGGAAGCTTTCTTT
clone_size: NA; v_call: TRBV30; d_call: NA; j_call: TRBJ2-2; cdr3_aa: CAWSVLRTPNTGELFF; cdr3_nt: TGTGCCTGGAGTGTTCTCAGGACCCCGAACACCGGGGAGCTGTTTTTT
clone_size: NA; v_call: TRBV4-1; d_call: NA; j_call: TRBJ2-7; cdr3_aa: CASSQEVIGPYEQYF; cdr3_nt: TGCGCCAGCAGCCAAGAGGTCATAGGGCCCTACGAGCAGTACTTC
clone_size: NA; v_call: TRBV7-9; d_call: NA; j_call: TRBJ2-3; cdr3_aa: CASSFLIAESTDTQYF; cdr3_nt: TGTGCCAGCAGCTTTCTCATAGCGGAGAGCACAGATACGCAGTATTTT
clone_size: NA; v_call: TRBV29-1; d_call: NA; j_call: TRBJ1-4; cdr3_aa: CSVAIRGTNEKLFF; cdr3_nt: TGCAGCGTTGCTATCAGGGGAACTAATGAAAAACTGTTTTTT
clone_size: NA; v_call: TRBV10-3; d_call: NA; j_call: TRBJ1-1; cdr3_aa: CAISESTGDTEAFF; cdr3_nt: TGTGCCATCAGTGAGTCGACGGGGGACACTGAAGCTTTCTTT
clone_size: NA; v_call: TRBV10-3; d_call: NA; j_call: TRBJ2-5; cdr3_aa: CAISTGLPRQETQYF; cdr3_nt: TGTGCCATCAGTACGGGCCTCCCTCGACAAGAGACCCAGTACTTC
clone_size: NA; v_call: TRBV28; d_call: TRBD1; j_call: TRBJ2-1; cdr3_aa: CASSLTGVGHNEQFF; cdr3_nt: TGTGCCAGCAGTTTAACAGGGGTGGGGCACAATGAGCAGTTCTTC
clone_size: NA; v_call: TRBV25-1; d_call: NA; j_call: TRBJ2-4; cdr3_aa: CASSEAGGQNIQYF; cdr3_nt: TGTGCCAGCAGTGAAGCAGGGGGGCAAAACATTCAGTACTTC
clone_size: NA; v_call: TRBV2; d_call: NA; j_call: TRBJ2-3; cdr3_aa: CASSEQGSDTQYF; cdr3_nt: TGTGCCAGCAGTGAACAGGGGTCAGATACGCAGTATTTT
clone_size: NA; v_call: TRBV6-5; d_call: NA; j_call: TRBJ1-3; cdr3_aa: CASSYSYGAGNTIYF; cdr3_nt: TGTGCCAGCAGTTACTCGTACGGGGCTGGAAACACCATATATTTT
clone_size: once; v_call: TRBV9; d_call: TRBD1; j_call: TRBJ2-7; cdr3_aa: CASSVTGENYEQYF; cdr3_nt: TGTGCCAGCAGCGTTACAGGGGAAAACTACGAGCAGTACTTC
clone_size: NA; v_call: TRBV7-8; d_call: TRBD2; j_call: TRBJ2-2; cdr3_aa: CASSLNSAGANTGELFF; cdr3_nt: TGTGCCAGCAGCTTGAATTCGGCGGGGGCGAACACCGGGGAGCTGTTTTTT
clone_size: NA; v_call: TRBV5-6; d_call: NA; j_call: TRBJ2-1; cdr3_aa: CASSGILGQFSYNEQFF; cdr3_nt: TGTGCCAGCAGCGGAATATTAGGACAGTTCTCCTACAATGAGCAGTTCTTC
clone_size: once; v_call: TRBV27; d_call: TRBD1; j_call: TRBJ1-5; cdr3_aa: CASSLAGQLSNQPQHF; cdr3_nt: TGTGCCAGCAGTTTAGCGGGACAGCTAAGCAATCAGCCCCAGCATTTT
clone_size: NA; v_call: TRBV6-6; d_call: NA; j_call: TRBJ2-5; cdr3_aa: CASSRGLETQYF; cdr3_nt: TGTGCCAGCAGTAGGGGCTTGGAGACCCAGTACTTC
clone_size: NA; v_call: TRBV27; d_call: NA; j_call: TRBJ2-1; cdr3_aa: CASSFSAGEEVNEQFF; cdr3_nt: TGTGCCAGCAGTTTTTCCGCCGGCGAGGAAGTTAATGAGCAGTTCTTC
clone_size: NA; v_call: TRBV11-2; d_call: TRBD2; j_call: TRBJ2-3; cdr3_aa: CASSFRREGPDTQYF; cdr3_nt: TGTGCCAGCAGCTTTAGGCGGGAGGGCCCAGATACGCAGTATTTT
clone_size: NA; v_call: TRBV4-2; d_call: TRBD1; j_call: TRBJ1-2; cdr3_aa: CASSPSTGDYGYTF; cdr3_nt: TGTGCCAGCAGTCCTTCGACAGGGGACTATGGCTACACCTTC
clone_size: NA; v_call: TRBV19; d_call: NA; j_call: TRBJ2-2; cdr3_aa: CASSRLTNTGELFF; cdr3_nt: TGTGCCAGTAGTCGGTTGACGAACACCGGGGAGCTGTTTTTT
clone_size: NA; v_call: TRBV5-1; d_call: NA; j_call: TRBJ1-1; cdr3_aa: CASSLGPGRGEAFF; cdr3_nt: TGCGCCAGCAGCTTGGGACCGGGACGGGGGGAAGCTTTCTTT
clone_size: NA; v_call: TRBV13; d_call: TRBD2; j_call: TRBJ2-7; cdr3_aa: CASSSTPQRGPNEQYF; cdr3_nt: TGTGCCAGCAGCTCCACCCCCCAGCGGGGCCCCAACGAGCAGTACTTC
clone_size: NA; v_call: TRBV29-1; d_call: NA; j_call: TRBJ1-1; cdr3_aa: CSTRSGGNTEAFF; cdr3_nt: TGCAGCACGAGAAGTGGGGGGAACACTGAAGCTTTCTTT
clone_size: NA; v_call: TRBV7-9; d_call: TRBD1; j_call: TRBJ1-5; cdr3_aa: CASSPAGGGQPQHF; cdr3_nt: TGTGCCAGCAGTCCAGCAGGGGGTGGGCAGCCCCAGCATTTT
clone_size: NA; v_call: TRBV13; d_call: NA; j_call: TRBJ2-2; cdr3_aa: CASSLRANTGELFF; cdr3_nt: TGTGCCAGCAGCTTACGGGCAAACACCGGGGAGCTGTTTTTT